This is a list of T cell receptor beta chains from one sample in a study of graft-versus-host responses after intestinal transplantation. Only in-frame clones appear in the TCRdb table, and some are missing; sequencing was by immunoSEQ multiplex PCR. The table shows about 86,000 clones, with around 90% occurring only once. These receptors lack a known antigen. The sample was unstimulated CD8+ T cells sorted from spleen or lymph node cells, taken before intestinal transplant. Source of these receptors: a human donor who received an intestinal transplant. CDR3s include the opening cysteine and the closing phenylalanine or tryptophan. A D gene is named only where the DNA matches it firmly. Clone size is shown for a subset of rows, as once, few, many or a class of expanded clone.

D | size | J | V | CDR3 | DNA
. | . | TRBJ2-3 | TRBV7-9 | CASSFATDTQYF | TGTGCCAGCAGCTTTGCGACAGATACGCAGTATTTT
. | . | TRBJ2-3 | TRBV28 | CASSITGTDTQYF | TGTGCCAGCAGTATAACGGGAACAGATACGCAGTATTTT
. | . | TRBJ2-7 | TRBV28 | CASSLGGRPYEQYF | TGTGCCAGCAGTTTGGGGGGACGGCCCTACGAGCAGTACTTC
TRBD1 | once | TRBJ1-2 | TRBV5-6 | CASSLGTGLDGYTF | TGTGCCAGCAGCCTAGGGACAGGGTTGGATGGCTACACCTTC
TRBD1 | once | TRBJ2-7 | TRBV30 | CAWSAWTGAYEQYF | TGTGCCTGGAGTGCCTGGACAGGAGCCTACGAGCAGTACTTC
TRBD2 | . | TRBJ2-3 | TRBV11-3 | CASSPYTSGGLDTQYF | TGTGCCAGCAGCCCCTACACTAGCGGGGGGCTAGATACGCAGTATTTT
TRBD1 | . | TRBJ2-2 | TRBV15 | CATSRTQGVRTGELFF | TGTGCCACCAGCAGAACCCAGGGGGTGAGGACCGGGGAGCTGTTTTTT
TRBD2 | once | TRBJ2-2 | TRBV19 | CASSMWGRGAGELFF | TGTGCCAGTAGTATGTGGGGTCGGGGGGCCGGGGAGCTGTTTTTT
. | . | TRBJ2-3 | TRBV7-2 | CASSLVASSSTDTQYF | TGTGCCAGCAGCTTAGTCGCTAGCTCTAGCACAGATACGCAGTATTTT
TRBD1 | . | TRBJ2-5 | TRBV4-1 | CASSQEGTGEFGETQYF | TGCGCCAGCAGCCAAGAAGGGACAGGGGAATTCGGGGAGACCCAGTACTTC
. | . | TRBJ2-7 | TRBV30 | CAWKSDSSYEQYF | TGTGCCTGGAAATCGGACAGCTCCTACGAGCAGTACTTC
. | . | TRBJ2-7 | TRBV19 | CASSSAGQPYEQYF | TGTGCCAGTAGTTCCGCCGGACAGCCCTACGAGCAGTACTTC
TRBD1 | . | TRBJ1-5 | TRBV19 | CASSITGGSNQPQHF | TGTGCCAGTAGTATCACAGGGGGTAGCAATCAGCCCCAGCATTTT
. | . | TRBJ2-1 | TRBV7-9 | CASSSTNQRISYNEQFF | TGTGCCAGCAGCTCCACCAATCAGCGGATCTCCTACAATGAGCAGTTCTTC
TRBD1 | . | TRBJ2-7 | TRBV5-1 | CASSLEGQAYEQYF | TGCGCCAGCAGCCTGGAAGGACAGGCATACGAGCAGTACTTC